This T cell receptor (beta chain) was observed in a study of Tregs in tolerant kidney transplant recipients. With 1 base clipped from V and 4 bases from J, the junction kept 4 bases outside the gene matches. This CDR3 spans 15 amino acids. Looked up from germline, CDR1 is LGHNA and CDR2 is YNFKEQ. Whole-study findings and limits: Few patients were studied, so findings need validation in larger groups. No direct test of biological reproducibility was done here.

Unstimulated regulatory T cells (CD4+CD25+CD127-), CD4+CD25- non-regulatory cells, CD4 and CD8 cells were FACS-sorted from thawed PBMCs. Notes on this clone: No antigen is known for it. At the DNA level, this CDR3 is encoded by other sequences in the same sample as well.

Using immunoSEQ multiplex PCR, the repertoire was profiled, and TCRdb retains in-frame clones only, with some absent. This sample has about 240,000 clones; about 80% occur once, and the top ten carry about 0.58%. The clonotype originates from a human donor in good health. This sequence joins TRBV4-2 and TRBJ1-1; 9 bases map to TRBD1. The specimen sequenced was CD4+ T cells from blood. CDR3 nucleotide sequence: TGTGCCAGCAGCCAAGTTGGGACAGGGAGCACTGAAGCTTTCTTT. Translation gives CASSQVGTGSTEAFF.